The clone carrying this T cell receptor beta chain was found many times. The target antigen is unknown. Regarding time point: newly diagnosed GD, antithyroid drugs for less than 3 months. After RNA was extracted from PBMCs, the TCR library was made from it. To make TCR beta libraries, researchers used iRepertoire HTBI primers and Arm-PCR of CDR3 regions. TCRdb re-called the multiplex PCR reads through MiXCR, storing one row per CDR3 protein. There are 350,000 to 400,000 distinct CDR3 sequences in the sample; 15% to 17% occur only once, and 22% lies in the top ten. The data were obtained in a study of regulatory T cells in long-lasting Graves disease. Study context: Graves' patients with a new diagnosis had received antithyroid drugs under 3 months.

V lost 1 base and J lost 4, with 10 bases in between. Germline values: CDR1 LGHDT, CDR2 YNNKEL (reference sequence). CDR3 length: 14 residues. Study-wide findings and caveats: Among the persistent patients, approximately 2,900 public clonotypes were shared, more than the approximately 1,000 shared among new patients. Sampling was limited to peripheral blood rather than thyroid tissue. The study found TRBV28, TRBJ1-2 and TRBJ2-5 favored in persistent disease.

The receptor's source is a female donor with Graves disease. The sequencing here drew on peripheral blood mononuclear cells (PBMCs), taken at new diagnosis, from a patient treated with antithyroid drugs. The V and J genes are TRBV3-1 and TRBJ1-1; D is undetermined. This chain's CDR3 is CASSQGGIFTEAFF. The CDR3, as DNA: TGTGCCAGCAGCCAAGGAGGGATTTTCACTGAAGCTTTCTTT.